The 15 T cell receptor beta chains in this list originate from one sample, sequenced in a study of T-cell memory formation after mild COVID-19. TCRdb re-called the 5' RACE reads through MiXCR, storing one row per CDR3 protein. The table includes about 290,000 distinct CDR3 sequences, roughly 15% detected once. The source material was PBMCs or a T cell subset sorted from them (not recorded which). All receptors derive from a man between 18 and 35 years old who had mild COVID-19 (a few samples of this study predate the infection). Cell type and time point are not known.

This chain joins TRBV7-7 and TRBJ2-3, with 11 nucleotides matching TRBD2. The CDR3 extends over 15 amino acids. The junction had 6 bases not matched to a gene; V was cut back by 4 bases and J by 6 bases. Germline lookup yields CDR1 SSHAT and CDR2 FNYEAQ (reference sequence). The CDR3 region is CASSYTSGGDDTQYF. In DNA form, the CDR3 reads TGTGCCAGCAGCTACACTAGCGGGGGTGACGATACGCAGTATTTT.

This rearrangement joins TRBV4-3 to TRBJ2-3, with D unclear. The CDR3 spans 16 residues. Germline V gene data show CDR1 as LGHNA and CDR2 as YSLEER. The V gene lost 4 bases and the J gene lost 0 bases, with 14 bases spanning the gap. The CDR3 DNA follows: TGCGCCAGCAGCCCAGAAGTCGCGCCTAGCACAGATACGCAGTATTTT. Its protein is CASSPEVAPSTDTQYF.

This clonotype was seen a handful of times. The CDR3 spells CASRGSGYEQYF. In nucleotides, the CDR3 is TGTGCCAGCAGGGGGAGCGGCTACGAGCAGTACTTC. The chain has TRBV2 and TRBJ2-7; D is perhaps TRBD2 (5 bases). The CDR3 sequence is 12 residues long. Between the trimmed V and J ends, which lost 6 bases and 3 bases, there was a span of 9 bases. The germline V gene has CDR1 SNHLY and CDR2 FYNNEI.

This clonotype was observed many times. The CDR3 spells CASSLGFLGARDNEQFF. Written as DNA, the CDR3 is TGTGCCAGCAGCTTAGGCTTTTTAGGGGCCCGAGACAATGAGCAGTTCTTC. V usage is TRBV11-2 and J usage is TRBJ2-1; D might be TRBD1 (5 bases). There are 17 residues in the CDR3. V dropped 1 base and J dropped 5 bases, with 18 bases sitting between them. Per the germline V gene, CDR1 is SGHAT and CDR2 is FQNNGV.

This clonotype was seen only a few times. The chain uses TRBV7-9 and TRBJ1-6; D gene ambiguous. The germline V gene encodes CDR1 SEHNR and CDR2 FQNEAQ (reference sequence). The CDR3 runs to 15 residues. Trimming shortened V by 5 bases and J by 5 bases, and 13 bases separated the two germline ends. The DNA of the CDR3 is TGTGCCAGCAGCCGGGGTTCGGCAGATAATTCACCCCTCCACTTT. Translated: CASSRGSADNSPLHF.

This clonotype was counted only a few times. Here the CDR3 reads CASSLDGTKTSTDTQYF. For the CDR3, the DNA is TGCGCCAGCAGCTTGGACGGGACTAAAACTAGCACAGATACGCAGTATTTT. This chain joins TRBV5-1 and TRBJ2-3, with TRBD2 identical over 7 bases. The CDR3 has 17 residues. Looked up from germline, CDR1 is SGHRS and CDR2 is YFSETQ. Trimming cost V 0 bases and J 0 bases; bases outside gene matches: 7.

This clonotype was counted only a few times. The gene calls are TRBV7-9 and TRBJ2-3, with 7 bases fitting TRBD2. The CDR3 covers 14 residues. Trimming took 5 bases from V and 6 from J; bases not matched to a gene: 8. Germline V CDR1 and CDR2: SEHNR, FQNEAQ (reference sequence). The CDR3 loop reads CASSPGTTWDTQYF. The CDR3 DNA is TGTGCCAGCAGCCCAGGGACTACGTGGGATACGCAGTATTTT.

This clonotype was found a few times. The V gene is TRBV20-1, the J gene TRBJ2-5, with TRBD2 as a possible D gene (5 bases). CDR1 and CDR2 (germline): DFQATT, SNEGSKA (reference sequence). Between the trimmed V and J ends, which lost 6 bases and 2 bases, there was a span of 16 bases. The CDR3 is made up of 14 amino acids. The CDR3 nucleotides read TGCAGTGCCGCCCCTAGTAGGAGGCAAGAGACCCAGTACTTC. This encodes CSAAPSRRQETQYF.

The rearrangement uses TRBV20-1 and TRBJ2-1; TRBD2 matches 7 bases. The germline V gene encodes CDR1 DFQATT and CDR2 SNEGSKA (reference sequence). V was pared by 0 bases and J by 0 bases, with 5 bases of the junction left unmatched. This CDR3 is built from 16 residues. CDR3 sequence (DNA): TGCAGTGCTAGAGACCCCGGGGGGAGCTCCTACAATGAGCAGTTCTTC. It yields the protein CSARDPGGSSYNEQFF.

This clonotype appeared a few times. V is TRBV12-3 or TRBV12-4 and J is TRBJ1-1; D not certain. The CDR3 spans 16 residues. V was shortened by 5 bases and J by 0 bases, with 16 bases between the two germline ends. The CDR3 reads CASSLGLGGVNTEAFF. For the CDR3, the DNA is TGTGCCAGCAGTCTGGGTTTAGGCGGTGTGAACACTGAAGCTTTCTTT.

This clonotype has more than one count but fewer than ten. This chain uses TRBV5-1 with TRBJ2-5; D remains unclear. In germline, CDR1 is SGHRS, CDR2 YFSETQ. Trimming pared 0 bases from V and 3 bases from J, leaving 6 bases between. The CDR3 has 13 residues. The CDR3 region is CASSLGGKETQYF. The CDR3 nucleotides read TGCGCCAGCAGCTTGGGTGGAAAAGAGACCCAGTACTTC.

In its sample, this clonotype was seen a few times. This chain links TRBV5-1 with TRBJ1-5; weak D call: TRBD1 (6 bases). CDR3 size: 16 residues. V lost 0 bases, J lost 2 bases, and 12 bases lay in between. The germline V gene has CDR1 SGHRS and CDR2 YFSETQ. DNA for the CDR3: TGCGCCAGCAGCTTGGTCGGGCCAGGGGGCAATCAGCCCCAGCATTTT. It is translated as CASSLVGPGGNQPQHF.

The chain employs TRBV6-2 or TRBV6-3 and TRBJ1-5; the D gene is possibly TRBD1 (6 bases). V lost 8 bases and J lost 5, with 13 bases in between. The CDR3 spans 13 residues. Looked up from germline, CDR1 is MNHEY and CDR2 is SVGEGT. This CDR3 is CASGYTGYQPQHF. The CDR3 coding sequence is TGTGCCAGCGGGTACACAGGGTATCAGCCCCAGCATTTT.

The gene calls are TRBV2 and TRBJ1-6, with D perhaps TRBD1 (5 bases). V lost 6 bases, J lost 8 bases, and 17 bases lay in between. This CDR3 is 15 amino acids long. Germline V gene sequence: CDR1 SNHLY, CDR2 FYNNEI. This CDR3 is CASRSARGVHSPLHF. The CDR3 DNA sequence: TGTGCCAGCAGATCCGCCCGGGGGGTCCATTCACCCCTCCACTTT. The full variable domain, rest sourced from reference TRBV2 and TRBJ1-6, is EPEVTQTPSHQVTQMGQEVILRCVPISNHLYFYWYRQILGQKVEFLVSFYNNEISEKSEIFDDQFSVERPDGSNFTLKIRSTKLEDSAMYFCASRSARGVHSPLHFGNGTRLTVT.

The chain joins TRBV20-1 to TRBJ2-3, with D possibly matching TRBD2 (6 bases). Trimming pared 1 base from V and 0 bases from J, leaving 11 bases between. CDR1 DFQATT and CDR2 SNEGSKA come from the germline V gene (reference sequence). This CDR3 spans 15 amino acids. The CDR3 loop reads CSARVRRGSTDTQYF. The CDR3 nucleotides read TGCAGTGCTAGAGTTCGGAGGGGCAGCACAGATACGCAGTATTTT.